This is a list of T cell receptor beta chains from one sample in a study of OX40 agonist ivuxolimab in advanced cancers. Method: immunoSEQ multiplex PCR; TCRdb's copy keeps in-frame clones and lacks some. The table lists around 82,000 clones, almost 90% of them singletons, with 0.65% to 0.95% in the top ten. Sequencing used CD4+ or CD8+ T cells sorted from blood, obtained in a trial of the OX40 agonist ivuxolimab. These receptors were taken from an adult with an advanced solid tumor such as melanoma, head and neck, liver or kidney cancer. CDR3s include the opening cysteine and the closing phenylalanine or tryptophan. A D gene is named only where the DNA matches it firmly. The size of a clone is reported for some rows only, either as once, few or many, or as a class for expanded clones.

V gene: TRBV6-5
clone size: NA
D gene: TRBD2
J gene: TRBJ2-1
CDR3 protein: CASQREGEQFF
CDR3 DNA: TGTGCCAGTCAGCGGGAGGGTGAGCAGTTCTTC

V gene: TRBV7-6
clone size: NA
D gene: TRBD2
J gene: TRBJ2-7
CDR3 protein: CASSFFATSGNEQYF
CDR3 DNA: TGTGCCAGCAGCTTTTTCGCGACTAGCGGGAACGAGCAGTACTTC

V gene: TRBV5-1
clone size: NA
D gene: NA
J gene: TRBJ1-2
CDR3 protein: CASSLGLGDYYGYTF
CDR3 DNA: TGCGCCAGCAGCTTGGGTTTGGGGGATTACTATGGCTACACCTTC

V gene: TRBV11-3
clone size: NA
D gene: TRBD1
J gene: TRBJ2-1
CDR3 protein: CASSSGTVPYNEQFF
CDR3 DNA: TGTGCCAGCAGCTCGGGGACAGTGCCCTACAATGAGCAGTTCTTC

V gene: TRBV28
clone size: NA
D gene: TRBD2
J gene: TRBJ2-1
CDR3 protein: CASTRLAVNNEQFF
CDR3 DNA: TGTGCCAGCACACGGCTAGCGGTGAACAATGAGCAGTTCTTC

V gene: TRBV28
clone size: NA
D gene: TRBD1
J gene: TRBJ1-1
CDR3 protein: CASDRQGNTEAFF
CDR3 DNA: TGTGCCAGCGACAGACAGGGGAACACTGAAGCTTTCTTT

V gene: TRBV28
clone size: NA
D gene: NA
J gene: TRBJ1-5
CDR3 protein: CASSDPRANNQPQHF
CDR3 DNA: TGTGCCAGCAGTGACCCCAGGGCGAACAATCAGCCCCAGCATTTT

V gene: TRBV19
clone size: NA
D gene: NA
J gene: TRBJ2-7
CDR3 protein: CASSLTHTYEQYF
CDR3 DNA: TGTGCCAGTAGCTTGACGCATACCTACGAGCAGTACTTC

V gene: TRBV6-6
clone size: NA
D gene: NA
J gene: TRBJ2-7
CDR3 protein: CASSFGLAKFYEQYF
CDR3 DNA: TGTGCCAGCAGCTTCGGACTCGCCAAGTTTTACGAGCAGTACTTC

V gene: TRBV19
clone size: NA
D gene: TRBD1
J gene: TRBJ2-7
CDR3 protein: CASSIGEGTGVHEQYF
CDR3 DNA: TGTGCCAGTAGTATAGGCGAGGGGACAGGGGTCCACGAGCAGTACTTC

V gene: TRBV5-1
clone size: NA
D gene: NA
J gene: TRBJ2-1
CDR3 protein: CASSLQLDASYNEQFF
CDR3 DNA: TGCGCCAGCAGCTTGCAGCTAGACGCCTCCTACAATGAGCAGTTCTTC

V gene: TRBV18
clone size: NA
D gene: NA
J gene: TRBJ1-5
CDR3 protein: CASSPSNNQPQHF
CDR3 DNA: TGTGCCAGCTCACCCTCCAACAATCAGCCCCAGCATTTT

V gene: TRBV18
clone size: NA
D gene: TRBD1
J gene: TRBJ1-1
CDR3 protein: CASLQGTRGEAFF
CDR3 DNA: TGTGCCAGCCTACAGGGGACGCGAGGGGAAGCTTTCTTT

V gene: TRBV28
clone size: NA
D gene: NA
J gene: TRBJ2-1
CDR3 protein: CASSSGPREQFF
CDR3 DNA: TGTGCCAGCAGTTCGGGACCCCGGGAGCAGTTCTTC

V gene: TRBV19
clone size: NA
D gene: TRBD2
J gene: TRBJ2-1
CDR3 protein: CASSIVAGVNNEQFF
CDR3 DNA: TGTGCCAGTAGTATAGTGGCGGGGGTGAACAATGAGCAGTTCTTC

V gene: TRBV7-8
clone size: NA
D gene: NA
J gene: TRBJ1-5
CDR3 protein: CASSLQVNQPQHF
CDR3 DNA: TGTGCCAGCAGCTTACAGGTCAACCAGCCCCAGCATTTT

V gene: TRBV7-2
clone size: NA
D gene: NA
J gene: TRBJ2-7
CDR3 protein: CASSSPGDEQYF
CDR3 DNA: TGTGCCAGCAGCAGCCCAGGGGACGAGCAGTACTTC

V gene: TRBV5-8
clone size: NA
D gene: NA
J gene: TRBJ2-7
CDR3 protein: CASSSTAGTAGF
CDR3 DNA: TGTGCCAGCAGCTCCACCGCGGGAACGGCGGGCTTC

V gene: TRBV2
clone size: NA
D gene: TRBD2
J gene: TRBJ2-3
CDR3 protein: CASSEGLLAADTQYF
CDR3 DNA: TGTGCCAGCAGTGAAGGGTTACTAGCGGCAGATACGCAGTATTTT

V gene: TRBV11-1
clone size: NA
D gene: NA
J gene: TRBJ2-7
CDR3 protein: CASAPPGSSSYEQYF
CDR3 DNA: TGTGCCAGCGCCCCCCCGGGGTCCAGCTCCTACGAGCAGTACTTC

V gene: TRBV15
clone size: NA
D gene: NA
J gene: TRBJ1-4
CDR3 protein: CATSRDVGGPYEKLFF
CDR3 DNA: TGTGCCACCAGCAGAGACGTCGGGGGACCCTACGAAAAACTGTTTTTT

V gene: TRBV7-2
clone size: NA
D gene: TRBD1
J gene: TRBJ2-6
CDR3 protein: CASDRGRGTGSGANVLTF
CDR3 DNA: TGTGCCAGCGACAGGGGGCGGGGAACGGGCTCTGGGGCCAACGTCCTGACTTTC

V gene: TRBV7-2
clone size: NA
D gene: NA
J gene: TRBJ2-5
CDR3 protein: CASSPSETQYF
CDR3 DNA: TGTGCCAGCAGTCCGTCGGAGACCCAGTACTTC

V gene: TRBV7-9
clone size: NA
D gene: TRBD2
J gene: TRBJ2-1
CDR3 protein: CASTPSGSREQFF
CDR3 DNA: TGTGCCAGCACCCCTAGCGGGAGTCGCGAGCAGTTCTTC

V gene: TRBV10-3
clone size: NA
D gene: NA
J gene: TRBJ2-3
CDR3 protein: CAISESGNALDTQYF
CDR3 DNA: TGTGCCATCAGTGAGTCTGGAAACGCTTTGGATACGCAGTATTTT

V gene: TRBV30
clone size: NA
D gene: NA
J gene: TRBJ1-4
CDR3 protein: CAWSVGQADEKLFF
CDR3 DNA: TGTGCCTGGAGTGTTGGCCAGGCGGATGAAAAACTGTTTTTT

V gene: TRBV19
clone size: NA
D gene: TRBD2
J gene: TRBJ2-5
CDR3 protein: CASSIGTSGYQETQYF
CDR3 DNA: TGTGCCAGTAGTATCGGGACTAGCGGGTACCAAGAGACCCAGTACTTC

V gene: TRBV5-1
clone size: NA
D gene: NA
J gene: TRBJ2-3
CDR3 protein: CASSLPGGQSDTQYF
CDR3 DNA: TGCGCCAGCAGCTTGCCCGGGGGGCAGTCAGATACGCAGTATTTT

V gene: TRBV6-5
clone size: NA
D gene: NA
J gene: TRBJ2-3
CDR3 protein: CASSYVFSPPDTQYF
CDR3 DNA: TGTGCCAGCAGTTACGTGTTTAGCCCCCCAGATACGCAGTATTTT

V gene: TRBV6-1
clone size: NA
D gene: NA
J gene: TRBJ2-7
CDR3 protein: CATQGTPSYEQYF
CDR3 DNA: TGTGCCACCCAGGGGACACCGAGCTACGAGCAGTACTTC

V gene: TRBV7-9
clone size: NA
D gene: NA
J gene: TRBJ2-7
CDR3 protein: CASSSHNYEQYF
CDR3 DNA: TGTGCCAGCAGCTCGCACAACTACGAGCAGTACTTC

V gene: TRBV30
clone size: NA
D gene: NA
J gene: TRBJ2-7
CDR3 protein: CAWSDTGEQYF
CDR3 DNA: TGTGCCTGGAGTGATACAGGCGAGCAGTACTTC

V gene: TRBV5-4
clone size: NA
D gene: NA
J gene: TRBJ2-3
CDR3 protein: CASSLVRSTDTQYF
CDR3 DNA: TGTGCCAGCAGCTTGGTACGGAGCACAGATACGCAGTATTTT

V gene: TRBV15
clone size: NA
D gene: NA
J gene: TRBJ2-3
CDR3 protein: CATSSDSTDTQYF
CDR3 DNA: TGTGCCACCAGCTCGGATAGCACAGATACGCAGTATTTT

V gene: TRBV29-1
clone size: NA
D gene: TRBD1
J gene: TRBJ2-1
CDR3 protein: CSVAGQGVYNEQFF
CDR3 DNA: TGCAGCGTTGCAGGACAGGGGGTATACAATGAGCAGTTCTTC

V gene: TRBV18
clone size: NA
D gene: NA
J gene: TRBJ1-4
CDR3 protein: CASSPGRPEEKLFF
CDR3 DNA: TGTGCCAGCTCACCCGGACGGCCCGAAGAAAAACTGTTTTTT

V gene: TRBV7-2
clone size: NA
D gene: NA
J gene: TRBJ2-3
CDR3 protein: CASSLGGLTSDTQYF
CDR3 DNA: TGTGCCAGCAGCTTAGGTGGTCTGACCTCAGATACGCAGTATTTT

V gene: TRBV29-1
clone size: NA
D gene: NA
J gene: TRBJ2-2
CDR3 protein: CSVSRTTPTGELFF
CDR3 DNA: TGCAGCGTCTCTCGGACTACCCCCACCGGGGAGCTGTTTTTT

V gene: TRBV27
clone size: NA
D gene: NA
J gene: TRBJ2-2
CDR3 protein: CASSYSALNTGELFF
CDR3 DNA: TGTGCCAGCAGTTATTCAGCCCTGAACACCGGGGAGCTGTTTTTT

V gene: TRBV7-2
clone size: NA
D gene: NA
J gene: TRBJ1-2
CDR3 protein: CASSLRDTYGYTF
CDR3 DNA: TGTGCCAGCAGCTTACGGGACACCTATGGCTACACCTTC

V gene: TRBV19
clone size: NA
D gene: TRBD1
J gene: TRBJ1-2
CDR3 protein: CASSPPATGGYGYTF
CDR3 DNA: TGTGCCAGTAGTCCACCTGCTACAGGGGGCTATGGCTACACCTTC

V gene: TRBV5-1
clone size: NA
D gene: NA
J gene: TRBJ2-3
CDR3 protein: CASSPDRSGLPQYF
CDR3 DNA: TGCGCCAGCAGTCCCGACAGGTCAGGGCTCCCGCAGTATTTT

V gene: TRBV28
clone size: NA
D gene: TRBD1
J gene: TRBJ2-6
CDR3 protein: CASSTGGLSGANVLTF
CDR3 DNA: TGTGCCAGCAGCACAGGGGGCCTCTCTGGGGCCAACGTCCTGACTTTC

V gene: TRBV7-2
clone size: NA
D gene: NA
J gene: TRBJ2-5
CDR3 protein: CASSLGSGFQETQYF
CDR3 DNA: TGTGCCAGCAGCCTAGGAAGCGGGTTCCAAGAGACCCAGTACTTC

V gene: TRBV5-1
clone size: NA
D gene: TRBD2
J gene: TRBJ2-1
CDR3 protein: CASSLSVILGTSGRYEQFF
CDR3 DNA: TGCGCCAGCAGCTTGAGTGTTATATTAGGGACTAGCGGGAGGTATGAGCAGTTCTTC

V gene: TRBV2
clone size: few
D gene: NA
J gene: TRBJ2-1
CDR3 protein: CATTGLYSYNEQFF
CDR3 DNA: TGTGCCACCACAGGGCTATACTCCTACAATGAGCAGTTCTTC

V gene: TRBV11-2
clone size: NA
D gene: NA
J gene: TRBJ1-1
CDR3 protein: CASSLILDNEAFF
CDR3 DNA: TGTGCCAGCAGCTTAATCTTAGACAATGAAGCTTTCTTT

V gene: TRBV27
clone size: NA
D gene: TRBD1
J gene: TRBJ2-1
CDR3 protein: CASSPWTGRDNEQFF
CDR3 DNA: TGTGCCAGCAGTCCATGGACAGGGCGCGACAATGAGCAGTTCTTC

V gene: TRBV18
clone size: once
D gene: TRBD1
J gene: TRBJ2-7
CDR3 protein: CASSTGQGYEQYF
CDR3 DNA: TGTGCCAGTTCTACCGGACAGGGCTACGAGCAGTACTTC

V gene: TRBV11-2
clone size: once
D gene: TRBD2
J gene: TRBJ2-3
CDR3 protein: CASSQLAANTDTQYF
CDR3 DNA: TGTGCCAGCAGCCAACTAGCGGCCAACACAGATACGCAGTATTTT

V gene: TRBV7-9
clone size: once
D gene: TRBD2
J gene: TRBJ2-7
CDR3 protein: CASSLGGLAIEQYF
CDR3 DNA: TGTGCCAGCAGCCTCGGTGGACTAGCGATTGAGCAGTACTTC

V gene: TRBV6-5
clone size: NA
D gene: NA
J gene: TRBJ1-1
CDR3 protein: CASRVGGQTEAFF
CDR3 DNA: TGTGCCAGCAGGGTAGGAGGGCAGACTGAAGCTTTCTTT

V gene: TRBV27
clone size: NA
D gene: NA
J gene: TRBJ2-5
CDR3 protein: CASSLGPEETQYF
CDR3 DNA: TGTGCCAGCAGTTTAGGGCCAGAAGAGACCCAGTACTTC

V gene: TRBV7-9
clone size: NA
D gene: TRBD2
J gene: TRBJ2-7
CDR3 protein: CASSLGGAGAGSYEQYF
CDR3 DNA: TGTGCCAGCAGCTTAGGAGGAGCGGGAGCGGGGTCCTACGAGCAGTACTTC

V gene: TRBV19
clone size: NA
D gene: TRBD2
J gene: TRBJ2-1
CDR3 protein: CATGTSGFNEQFF
CDR3 DNA: TGTGCCACCGGGACTAGCGGATTCAATGAGCAGTTCTTC

V gene: TRBV27
clone size: NA
D gene: TRBD1
J gene: TRBJ2-4
CDR3 protein: CASIPNGQGGNIQYF
CDR3 DNA: TGTGCCAGCATTCCTAACGGACAGGGCGGAAACATTCAGTACTTC

V gene: TRBV7-3
clone size: NA
D gene: TRBD1
J gene: TRBJ1-1
CDR3 protein: CASTPGTGLDTEAFF
CDR3 DNA: TGTGCCAGCACCCCCGGGACAGGGTTGGACACTGAAGCTTTCTTT

V gene: TRBV19
clone size: NA
D gene: TRBD2
J gene: TRBJ2-3
CDR3 protein: CASSINPFTGGRDTQYF
CDR3 DNA: TGTGCCAGTAGTATAAACCCCTTTACGGGAGGGAGAGATACGCAGTATTTT